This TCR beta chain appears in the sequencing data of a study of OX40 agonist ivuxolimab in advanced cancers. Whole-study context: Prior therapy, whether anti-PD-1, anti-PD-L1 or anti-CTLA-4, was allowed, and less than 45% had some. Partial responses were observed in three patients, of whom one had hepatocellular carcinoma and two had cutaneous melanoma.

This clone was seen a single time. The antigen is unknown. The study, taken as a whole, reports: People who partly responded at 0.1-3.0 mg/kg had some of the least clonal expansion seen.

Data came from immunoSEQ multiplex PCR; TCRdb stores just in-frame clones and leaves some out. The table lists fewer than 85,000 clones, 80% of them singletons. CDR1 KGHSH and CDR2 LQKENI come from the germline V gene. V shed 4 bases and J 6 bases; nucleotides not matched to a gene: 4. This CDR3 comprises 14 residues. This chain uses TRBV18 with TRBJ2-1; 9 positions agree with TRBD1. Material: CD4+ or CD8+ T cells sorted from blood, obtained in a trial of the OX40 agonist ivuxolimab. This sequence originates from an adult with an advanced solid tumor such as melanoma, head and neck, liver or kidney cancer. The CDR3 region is CASSQDRGGNEQFF. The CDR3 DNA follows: TGTGCCAGCTCACAGGACAGGGGCGGCAATGAGCAGTTCTTC.